The 10 T cell receptor beta chains below all came from one sample that was sequenced in a study of graft-versus-host responses after intestinal transplantation. Clones were read by immunoSEQ multiplex PCR, and TCRdb kept only the in-frame ones, dropping some. The table includes over 60,000 clones, 75% to 90% detected once. Both intraepithelial and lamina propria lymphocytes were released by processing graft tissue. The sequences come from ileum tissue, collected 350 to 400 days after transplant. The source of these receptors is a human patient who received an intestinal transplant, so some T cells may come from the graft donor.

V is TRBV15 and J is TRBJ2-5; D gene unclear. CDR1 is LNHNV, CDR2 YYDKDF, per germline (reference sequence). The CDR3 is made up of 17 amino acids. The V gene lost 0 bases and the J gene lost 0 bases, with 14 bases spanning the gap. The CDR3 region is CATSRDQAAPYQETQYF. CDR3 sequence (DNA): TGTGCCACCAGCAGAGATCAGGCGGCTCCCTACCAAGAGACCCAGTACTTC.

This chain uses TRBV7-6 with TRBJ2-1; D perhaps matches TRBD2 (6 bases). The CDR3 has 12 residues. CDR1 is SGHVS and CDR2 is FNYEAQ in the germline V gene. V lost 1 base and J lost 8, with 6 bases in between. CDR3 DNA sequence: TGTGCCAGCAGCTTAGGGGAGGATGAGCAGTTCTTC. Translated: CASSLGEDEQFF.

The chain joins TRBV2 to TRBJ2-7; 11 bases agree with TRBD1. V lost 5 bases and J lost 2; bases outside the gene matches: 5. This CDR3 is 15 amino acids long. The germline V gene has CDR1 SNHLY and CDR2 FYNNEI. The CDR3 bases are TGTGCCAGCAGTTTTCCGGGACAGGGGGCCTACGAGCAGTACTTC. It encodes CASSFPGQGAYEQYF.

The chain employs TRBV7-9 and TRBJ1-4; D is unclear. Germline CDR1 SEHNR, CDR2 FQNEAQ (reference sequence). There are 13 residues in the CDR3. The V end was cut by 6 bases, the J end by 4 bases, with 9 bases between. The CDR3, as DNA: TGTGCCAGCAGTCATTTGGGTAATGAAAAACTGTTTTTT. Translation: CASSHLGNEKLFF.

CDR3 residues: CASRTLPREIRTDTQYF. The DNA of the CDR3 is TGTGCCAGCAGAACCCTGCCCAGGGAGATTCGCACAGATACGCAGTATTTT. The gene calls are TRBV2 and TRBJ2-3; tentatively, D is TRBD1 or TRBD2 (5 bases each). Germline V gives CDR1 SNHLY, CDR2 FYNNEI. V gave up 6 bases and J gave up 1 base, with 20 bases separating them. The CDR3 is 17 residues long.

This chain uses TRBV9 with TRBJ2-4; no firm D call. V was trimmed by 2 bases and J by 3 bases, leaving 9 bases between them. Germline CDR1 is SGDLS and CDR2 is YYNGEE. The CDR3 covers 14 residues. The CDR3 coding sequence is TGTGCCAGCAGCGTGGACGGCCTCAAAAACATTCAGTACTTC. Encoded protein: CASSVDGLKNIQYF.

The chain is built from TRBV9 and TRBJ2-7, with D tentatively TRBD2 (5 bases). V was cut by 0 bases and J by 3 bases, with 7 bases left in between. CDR1 is SGDLS, CDR2 YYNGEE, per germline. This CDR3 spans 13 amino acids. CDR3 nucleotides: TGTGCCAGCAGCGTAGGAGGGAACTACGAGCAGTACTTC. It specifies CASSVGGNYEQYF.

The V call is TRBV14, the J call TRBJ1-6, with unresolved D. Germline lookup yields CDR1 SGHDN and CDR2 FVKESK. This CDR3 is built from 15 residues. The V end was cut by 0 bases, the J end by 8 bases, with 11 bases between. The CDR3, as DNA: TGTGCCAGCAGCCAAGATCTCGTAGGTCATTCACCCCTCCACTTT. It yields the protein CASSQDLVGHSPLHF.

The chain employs TRBV7-9 and TRBJ1-3, with D perhaps matching TRBD1 (6 bases). Germline CDR1 SEHNR, CDR2 FQNEAQ (reference sequence). The CDR3 contains 15 residues. Trimming took off 2 bases at V and 0 bases at J, with 8 bases between the two ends. The CDR3 nucleotides are TGTGCCAGCAGCTTACAAGGGGGCTCTGGAAACACCATATATTTT. Protein product: CASSLQGGSGNTIYF. Together with reference TRBV7-9 and TRBJ1-3, the CDR3 gives the full variable domain: DTGVSQNPRHKITKRGQNVTFRCDPISEHNRLYWYRQTLGQGPEFLTYFQNEAQLEKSRLLSDRFSAERPKGSFSTLEIQRTEQGDSAMYLCASSLQGGSGNTIYFGEGSWLTVV.

The chain uses TRBV25-1 and TRBJ2-7; 8 nucleotides match TRBD1. CDR1 and CDR2 (germline): MGHDK, SYGVNS. The CDR3 sequence is 15 residues long. Trimming removed 4 bases from V and 2 bases from J; junction bases left unmatched: 7. The CDR3 spells CASSVVWTGTYEQYF. The CDR3 bases are TGTGCCAGCAGTGTAGTCTGGACAGGGACCTACGAGCAGTACTTC.